A single sample gave rise to the 21 T cell receptor beta chains below, sequenced in a study of blood T cell repertoires in COVID-19. The assay was immunoSEQ multiplex PCR, and TCRdb's table has in-frame clones only and misses some. Of roughly 210,000 clones in the sample, around 89% were seen once. The sample consisted of peripheral blood. The receptors were sampled from a man between 65 and 85 years old with acute or convalescent COVID-19.

CDR3 nucleotide sequence: TGTGCCAGCAGCCAAGTCGGCGGGGGCTGGGAGACCCAGTACTTC. Amino acids: CASSQVGGGWETQYF. The chain links TRBV14 to TRBJ2-5; TRBD2 is a possible D gene (7 bases). Trimming took 1 base from V and 5 from J, leaving 14 bases between them. Germline values: CDR1 SGHDN, CDR2 FVKESK. The length of the CDR3 is 15 residues.

The chain is built from TRBV19 and TRBJ2-3; 9 bases match TRBD2. The CDR3 consists of 14 residues. The germline CDR1 and CDR2 sequences are LNHDA and SQIVND (reference sequence). The V segment lost 7 bases and the J segment 2 bases; nucleotides outside the gene matches: 4. The DNA for the CDR3 is TGTGCCAGTAAGACTAGCGGTAACACAGATACGCAGTATTTT. This translates into CASKTSGNTDTQYF.

The genes are TRBV9 and TRBJ2-2; D possibly corresponds to TRBD2 (6 bases). CDR1 and CDR2 from the germline V gene are SGDLS and YYNGEE. The V end was cut by 2 bases, the J end by 4 bases, with 9 bases between. CDR3 size: 14 residues. CDR3 sequence reads: CASSVGGTTGELFF. In DNA, the CDR3 is TGTGCCAGCAGCGTGGGGGGTACCACCGGGGAGCTGTTTTTT.

This chain links TRBV4-2 with TRBJ2-5; tentative D call: TRBD1 (6 bases). V lost 2 bases and J 3 bases, leaving 13 bases between the germline ends. CDR3 size: 15 residues. Per germline, CDR1 LGHNA and CDR2 YNFKEQ. The CDR3 DNA reads as TGTGCCAGCAGCCAAACTGGACAGTCGGAAGAGACCCAGTACTTC. Translating gives CASSQTGQSEETQYF.

CDR3 nucleotide sequence: TGTGCCAGCAGTCAGCCGGGACAGGGGCAAGAGACCCAGTACTTC. This sequence encodes CASSQPGQGQETQYF. The chain employs TRBV28 and TRBJ2-5; 10 bases match TRBD1. Per the germline V gene, CDR1 is MDHEN and CDR2 is SYDVKM. This CDR3 contains 15 residues. V lost 5 bases, J lost 2 bases, and 5 bases stayed unmatched.

This chain connects TRBV24-1 to TRBJ1-1; perhaps TRBD1 as D (5 bases). The CDR3 is made up of 15 amino acids. V was trimmed by 3 bases and J by 1 base, leaving 11 bases between them. The germline gives CDR1 KGHDR, CDR2 SFDVKD. The CDR3 coding sequence is TGTGCCACCAGTGATACCCGACAGAAGAACACTGAAGCTTTCTTT. Protein: CATSDTRQKNTEAFF.

J is TRBJ2-3 and V is TRBV5-1; D gene ambiguous. The CDR3 contains 12 residues. CDR1 is SGHRS and CDR2 is YFSETQ in the germline V gene. V was shortened by 1 base and J by 4 bases, with 4 bases between the two germline ends. The CDR3 sequence: CASSLRSDTQYF. The CDR3 DNA reads TGCGCCAGCAGCTTGCGTTCAGATACGCAGTATTTT.

A single count supports this clone. The rearrangement links TRBV7-9 to TRBJ2-7; 8 bases line up with TRBD1. The ends lost 3 bases at V and 1 base at J; junction bases unmatched: 8. This CDR3 has 16 amino acids. CDR1 and CDR2 from the germline V gene are SEHNR and FQNEAQ (reference sequence). CDR3 coding DNA: TGTGCCAGCAGCTTGGTGAGGGGACAGGATTCCTACGAGCAGTACTTC. It is translated as CASSLVRGQDSYEQYF.

The V gene is TRBV7-9, the J gene TRBJ1-6; a weak D match, TRBD1 (6 bases). The CDR3 is made up of 14 amino acids. Germline CDR1 SEHNR, CDR2 FQNEAQ (reference sequence). Deletions cut 6 bases from V and 10 bases from J, with 16 bases between. The CDR3 loop reads CASSSQGLYSPLHF. CDR3 nucleotide sequence: TGTGCCAGCAGTTCACAGGGTCTCTACTCACCCCTCCACTTT.

This clone was seen a handful of times. Different DNA sequences within this sample yield the same CDR3. The chain carries TRBV6-5 and TRBJ2-7; perhaps TRBD2 as D (6 bases). The CDR3 spans 15 residues. Trimming pared 0 bases from V and 2 bases from J, leaving 11 bases between. Germline V CDR1 and CDR2: MNHEY, SVGAGI. CDR3 in amino acids: CASSYSSEGTYEQYF. The DNA of the CDR3 is TGTGCCAGCAGTTACTCCTCGGAGGGAACCTACGAGCAGTACTTC.

The V call is TRBV14, the J call TRBJ1-6; D gene ambiguous. Germline V gene data show CDR1 as SGHDN and CDR2 as FVKESK. The V gene lost 2 bases and the J gene lost 10 bases, with 9 bases spanning the gap. The CDR3 contains 13 residues. Written as DNA, the CDR3 is TGTGCCAGCAGCCAATCTGCAAGCTCACCCCTCCACTTT. This encodes CASSQSASSPLHF.

This sequence joins TRBV28 and TRBJ2-1; 7 bases match TRBD2. V dropped 6 bases and J dropped 0; count of bases not matched to a gene: 5. The CDR3 contains 15 residues. CDR1 is MDHEN and CDR2 is SYDVKM in the germline V gene. CDR3 in DNA: TGTGCCAGCAGCTCCAGCGGGGCCTCCTACAATGAGCAGTTCTTC. It specifies CASSSSGASYNEQFF. Combining the CDR3 with reference TRBV28 and TRBJ2-1 gives the whole variable domain DVKVTQSSRYLVKRTGEKVFLECVQDMDHENMFWYRQDPGLGLRLIYFSYDVKMKEKGDIPEGYSVSREKKERFSLILESASTNQTSMYLCASSSSGASYNEQFFGPGTRLTVL.

J is TRBJ2-7 and V is TRBV10-3; 13 bases are shared with TRBD2. V shed 8 bases, J shed 9 bases, and the junction held 13 bases outside the gene matches. Per the germline V gene, CDR1 is ENHRY and CDR2 is SYGVKD. This CDR3 comprises 15 residues. The chain's CDR3 is CAIGPTSGRDPLQYF. In DNA, the CDR3 is TGTGCCATCGGACCAACTAGCGGGAGGGACCCATTGCAGTACTTC.

This chain connects TRBV4-1 to TRBJ1-2; D gene uncertain. The germline CDR1 and CDR2 sequences are MGHRA and YSYEKL. V lost 0 bases and J 6 bases, leaving 14 bases between the germline ends. The CDR3 loop spans 15 amino acids. The CDR3 sequence is CASSQDPGSIDGYTF. CDR3 sequence (DNA): TGCGCCAGCAGCCAAGACCCAGGATCGATCGATGGCTACACCTTC.

The chain has TRBV19 and TRBJ2-1, with D maybe TRBD1 (6 bases). The V end lost 6 bases, the J end lost 6 bases, and 9 bases lay between the germline ends. Germline V gene data show CDR1 as LNHDA and CDR2 as SQIVND (reference sequence). The CDR3 contains 12 residues. CDR3 bases: TGTGCCAGTAGCTTGACAGGCAATGAGCAGTTCTTC. Amino acids: CASSLTGNEQFF.

This chain links TRBV7-8 with TRBJ1-2; D unclear. The germline V gene encodes CDR1 SGHVS and CDR2 FQNEAQ. CDR3 size: 13 residues. Trimming left V 2 bases short and J 4 bases short, with 8 bases between. The CDR3 loop is CASSLQVTYGYTF. CDR3 bases: TGTGCCAGCAGCTTACAGGTTACCTATGGCTACACCTTC. Filled out from reference TRBV7-8 and TRBJ1-2, the complete variable domain reads GAGVSQSPRYKVAKRGQDVALRCDPISGHVSLFWYQQALGQGPEFLTYFQNEAQLDKSGLPSDRFFAERPEGSVSTLKIQRTQQEDSAVYLCASSLQVTYGYTFGSGTRLTVV.

This clone appeared once. This chain connects TRBV7-9 to TRBJ1-1, with 9 nucleotides matching TRBD1. Germline CDR1 is SEHNR and CDR2 is FQNEAQ (reference sequence). CDR3 size: 15 residues. The ends lost 5 bases at V and 7 bases at J; junction bases unmatched: 11. CDR3 region: CASSRRQGDTFEAFF. CDR3 DNA: TGTGCCAGCAGCCGGCGACAGGGGGACACCTTTGAAGCTTTCTTT. Based on the CDR3 plus reference TRBV7-9 and TRBJ1-1, the full variable domain is DTGVSQNPRHKITKRGQNVTFRCDPISEHNRLYWYRQTLGQGPEFLTYFQNEAQLEKSRLLSDRFSAERPKGSFSTLEIQRTEQGDSAMYLCASSRRQGDTFEAFFGQGTRLTVV.

The rearrangement joins TRBV28 to TRBJ1-1, with 8 positions matching TRBD1. This CDR3 comprises 15 residues. V lost 6 bases to trimming and J lost 4 bases; unmatched junction nucleotides: 10. The germline V gene has CDR1 MDHEN and CDR2 SYDVKM. The CDR3 DNA is TGTGCCAGCAGACAGGGGGGGGCAGTGGGCACTGAAGCTTTCTTT. This encodes CASRQGGAVGTEAFF.

This clone showed up just a few times. This chain uses TRBV9 with TRBJ2-5; 11 positions agree with TRBD2. The CDR3 has 14 amino acids. Germline assignment: CDR1 SGDLS and CDR2 YYNGEE. Trimming removed 3 bases from V and 4 bases from J; junction bases left unmatched: 2. CDR3 nucleotides: TGTGCCAGCAGCGGTAGCGGGAGGGTAGAGACCCAGTACTTC. Its protein product is CASSGSGRVETQYF.

The chain recombines TRBV3-1 (or the pseudogene TRBV3-2) with TRBJ1-1; TRBD1 agrees at 10 bases. Unmatched junction bases numbered 4, after V lost 1 base and J lost 5 bases. The CDR3 has 15 residues. CDR1 is LGHDT, CDR2 YNNKEL, per germline (reference sequence). CDR3 DNA sequence: TGTGCCAGCAGCCAAGGGACAGGGGGACGAACTGAAGCTTTCTTT. This translates into CASSQGTGGRTEAFF.

V gene TRBV15 combines with J gene TRBJ2-1; 14 nucleotides match TRBD2. This CDR3 has 13 residues. V shed 8 bases and J 15 bases; nucleotides not matched to a gene: 9. CDR1 LNHNV and CDR2 YYDKDF come from the germline V gene (reference sequence). The CDR3 DNA reads TGTGCCACCGGAGGGACTAGCGGGAGAGGGGGGTTCTTC. Translation gives CATGGTSGRGGFF.